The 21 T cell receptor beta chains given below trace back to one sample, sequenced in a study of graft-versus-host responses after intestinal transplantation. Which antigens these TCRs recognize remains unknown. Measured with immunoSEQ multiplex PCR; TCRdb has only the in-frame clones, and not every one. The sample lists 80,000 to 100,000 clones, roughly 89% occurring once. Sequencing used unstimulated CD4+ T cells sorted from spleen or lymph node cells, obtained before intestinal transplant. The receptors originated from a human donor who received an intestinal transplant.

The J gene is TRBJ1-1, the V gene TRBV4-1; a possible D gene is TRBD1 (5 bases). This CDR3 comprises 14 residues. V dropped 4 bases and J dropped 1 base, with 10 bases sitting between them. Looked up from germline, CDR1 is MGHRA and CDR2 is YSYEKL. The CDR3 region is CASSPRQRNTEAFF. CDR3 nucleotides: TGCGCCAGCAGCCCCCGACAGAGGAACACTGAAGCTTTCTTT.

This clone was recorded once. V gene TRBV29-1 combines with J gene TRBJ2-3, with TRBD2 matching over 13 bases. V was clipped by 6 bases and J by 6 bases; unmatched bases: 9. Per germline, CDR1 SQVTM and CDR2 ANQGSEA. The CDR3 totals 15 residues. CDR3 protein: CSVTILAGGPDTQYF. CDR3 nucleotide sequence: TGCAGCGTCACGATACTAGCGGGAGGGCCCGATACGCAGTATTTT.

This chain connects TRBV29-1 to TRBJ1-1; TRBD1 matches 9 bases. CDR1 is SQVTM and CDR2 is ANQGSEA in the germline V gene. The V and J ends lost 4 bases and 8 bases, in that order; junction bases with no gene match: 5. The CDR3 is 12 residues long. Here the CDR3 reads CSVAPGQGEAFF. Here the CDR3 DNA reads TGCAGCGTTGCTCCGGGACAGGGAGAAGCTTTCTTT.

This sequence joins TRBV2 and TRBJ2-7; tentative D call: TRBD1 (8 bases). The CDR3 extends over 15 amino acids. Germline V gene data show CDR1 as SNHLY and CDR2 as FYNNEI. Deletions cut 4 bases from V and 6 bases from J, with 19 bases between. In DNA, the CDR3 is TGTGCCAGCAGTGGCCGTAGGACAGGGAGGGCCGAGCAGTACTTC. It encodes CASSGRRTGRAEQYF.

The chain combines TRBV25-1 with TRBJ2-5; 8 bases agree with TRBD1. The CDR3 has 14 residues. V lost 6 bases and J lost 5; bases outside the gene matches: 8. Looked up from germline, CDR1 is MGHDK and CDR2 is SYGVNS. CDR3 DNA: TGTGCCAGCAGAGGGGGACAGGAGAGGGAGACCCAGTACTTC. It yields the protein CASRGGQERETQYF.

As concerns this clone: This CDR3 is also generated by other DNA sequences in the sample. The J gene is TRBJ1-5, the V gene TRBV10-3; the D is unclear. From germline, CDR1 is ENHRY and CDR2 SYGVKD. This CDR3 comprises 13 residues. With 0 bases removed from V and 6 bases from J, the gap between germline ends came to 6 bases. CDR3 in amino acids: CAISESTGQPQHF. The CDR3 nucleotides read TGTGCCATCAGTGAGTCCACCGGTCAGCCCCAGCATTTT.

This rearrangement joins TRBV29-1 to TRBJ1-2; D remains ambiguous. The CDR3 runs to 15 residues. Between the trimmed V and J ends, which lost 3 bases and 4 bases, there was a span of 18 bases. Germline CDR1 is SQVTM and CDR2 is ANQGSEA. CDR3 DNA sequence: TGCAGCGTTGACGTCCCTACCTGGAGGAGCTATGGCTACACCTTC. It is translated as CSVDVPTWRSYGYTF.

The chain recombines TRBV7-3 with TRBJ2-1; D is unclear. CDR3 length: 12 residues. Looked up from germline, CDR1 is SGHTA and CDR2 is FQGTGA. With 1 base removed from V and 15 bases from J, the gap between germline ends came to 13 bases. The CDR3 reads CASSLNAERLFF. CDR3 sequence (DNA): TGTGCCAGCAGCTTAAATGCGGAGAGGCTGTTCTTC. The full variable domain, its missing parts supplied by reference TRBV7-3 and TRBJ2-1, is GAGVSQTPSNKVTEKGKYVELRCDPISGHTALYWYRQSLGQGPEFLIYFQGTGAADDSGLPNDRFFAVRPEGSVSTLKIQRTERGDSAVYLCASSLNAERLFFGPGTRLTVL.

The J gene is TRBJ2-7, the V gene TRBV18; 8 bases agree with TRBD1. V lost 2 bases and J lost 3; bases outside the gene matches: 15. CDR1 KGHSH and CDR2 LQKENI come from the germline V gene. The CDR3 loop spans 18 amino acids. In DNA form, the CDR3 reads TGTGCCAGCTCACCATCTCCAGGGGGCCTGGGATCCCACTACGAGCAGTACTTC. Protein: CASSPSPGGLGSHYEQYF. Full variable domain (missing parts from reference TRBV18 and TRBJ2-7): NAGVMQNPRHLVRRRGQEARLRCSPMKGHSHVYWYRQLPEEGLKFMVYLQKENIIDESGMPKERFSAEFPKEGPSILRIQQVVRGDSAAYFCASSPSPGGLGSHYEQYFGPGTRLTVT.

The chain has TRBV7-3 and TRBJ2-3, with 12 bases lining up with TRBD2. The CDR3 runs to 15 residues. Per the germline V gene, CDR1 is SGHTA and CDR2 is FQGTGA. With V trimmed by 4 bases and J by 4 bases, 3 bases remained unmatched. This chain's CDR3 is CASSSTSGGADTQYF. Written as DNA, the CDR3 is TGTGCCAGCAGCTCGACTAGCGGGGGCGCAGATACGCAGTATTTT. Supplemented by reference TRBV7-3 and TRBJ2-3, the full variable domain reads GAGVSQTPSNKVTEKGKYVELRCDPISGHTALYWYRQSLGQGPEFLIYFQGTGAADDSGLPNDRFFAVRPEGSVSTLKIQRTERGDSAVYLCASSSTSGGADTQYFGPGTRLTVL.

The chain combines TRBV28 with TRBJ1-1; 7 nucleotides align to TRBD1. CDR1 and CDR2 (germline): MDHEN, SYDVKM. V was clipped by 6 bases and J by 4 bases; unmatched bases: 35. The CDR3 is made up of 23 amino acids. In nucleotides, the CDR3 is TGTGCCAGCAGGCCCGCTACGACCGATAGGACCGGGAGGGGGCTTTCCAAGGGCACTGAAGCTTTCTTT. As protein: CASRPATTDRTGRGLSKGTEAFF. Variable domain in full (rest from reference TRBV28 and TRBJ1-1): DVKVTQSSRYLVKRTGEKVFLECVQDMDHENMFWYRQDPGLGLRLIYFSYDVKMKEKGDIPEGYSVSREKKERFSLILESASTNQTSMYLCASRPATTDRTGRGLSKGTEAFFGQGTRLTVV.

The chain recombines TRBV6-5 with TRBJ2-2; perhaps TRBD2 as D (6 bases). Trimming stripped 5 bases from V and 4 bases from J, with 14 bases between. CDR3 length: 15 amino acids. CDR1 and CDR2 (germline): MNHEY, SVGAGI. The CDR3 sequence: CASSAAPGATGELFF. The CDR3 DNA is TGTGCCAGCAGTGCCGCACCGGGAGCCACCGGGGAGCTGTTTTTT.

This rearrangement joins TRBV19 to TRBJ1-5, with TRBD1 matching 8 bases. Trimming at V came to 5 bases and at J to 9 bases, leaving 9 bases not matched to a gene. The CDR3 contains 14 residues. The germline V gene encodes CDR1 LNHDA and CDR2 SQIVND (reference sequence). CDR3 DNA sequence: TGTGCCAGTAGTTCAGGACAGGGTAGTGCGCCCCAGCATTTT. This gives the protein CASSSGQGSAPQHF.

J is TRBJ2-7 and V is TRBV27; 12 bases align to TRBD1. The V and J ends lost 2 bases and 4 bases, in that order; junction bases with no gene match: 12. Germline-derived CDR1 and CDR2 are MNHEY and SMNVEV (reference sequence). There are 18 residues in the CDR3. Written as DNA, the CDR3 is TGTGCCAGCAGTTTAGGGGACAGGGGGCGTAACGCCCCTTACGAGCAGTACTTC. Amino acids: CASSLGDRGRNAPYEQYF.

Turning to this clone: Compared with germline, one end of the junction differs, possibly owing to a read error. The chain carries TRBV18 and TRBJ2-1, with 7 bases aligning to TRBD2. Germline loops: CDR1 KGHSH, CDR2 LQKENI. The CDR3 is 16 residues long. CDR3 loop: CASSPPLAPSSNEQFF. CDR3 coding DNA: TGTGCCAGCTCACCACCACTAGCGCCATCCTCCAATGAGCAGTTCTTC.

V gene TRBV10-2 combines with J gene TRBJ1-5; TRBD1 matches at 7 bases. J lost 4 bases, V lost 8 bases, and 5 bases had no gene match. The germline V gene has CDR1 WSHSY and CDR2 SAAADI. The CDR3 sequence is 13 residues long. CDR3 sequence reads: CASSLDRNQPQHF. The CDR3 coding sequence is TGCGCCAGCTCCCTGGACAGGAATCAGCCCCAGCATTTT.

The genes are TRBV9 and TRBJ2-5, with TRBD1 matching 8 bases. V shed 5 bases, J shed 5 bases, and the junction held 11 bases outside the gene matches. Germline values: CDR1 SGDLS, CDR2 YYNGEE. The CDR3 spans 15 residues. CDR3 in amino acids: CASSAGGFGGETQYF. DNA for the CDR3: TGTGCCAGCAGTGCAGGGGGCTTTGGTGGGGAGACCCAGTACTTC.

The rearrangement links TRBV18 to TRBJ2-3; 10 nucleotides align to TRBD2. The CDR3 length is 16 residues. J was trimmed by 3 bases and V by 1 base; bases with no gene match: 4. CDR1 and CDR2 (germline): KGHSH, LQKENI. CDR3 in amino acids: CASSPLPGLATDTQYF. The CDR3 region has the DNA TGTGCCAGCTCACCACTACCGGGACTAGCGACAGATACGCAGTATTTT. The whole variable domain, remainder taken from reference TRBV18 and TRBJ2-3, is NAGVMQNPRHLVRRRGQEARLRCSPMKGHSHVYWYRQLPEEGLKFMVYLQKENIIDESGMPKERFSAEFPKEGPSILRIQQVVRGDSAAYFCASSPLPGLATDTQYFGPGTRLTVL.

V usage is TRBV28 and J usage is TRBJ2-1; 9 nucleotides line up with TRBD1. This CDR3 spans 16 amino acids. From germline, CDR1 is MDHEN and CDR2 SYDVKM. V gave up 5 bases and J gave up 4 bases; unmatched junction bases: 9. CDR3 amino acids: CASSTQGANQYNEQFF. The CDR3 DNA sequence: TGTGCCAGCAGTACACAGGGGGCGAATCAATACAATGAGCAGTTCTTC.

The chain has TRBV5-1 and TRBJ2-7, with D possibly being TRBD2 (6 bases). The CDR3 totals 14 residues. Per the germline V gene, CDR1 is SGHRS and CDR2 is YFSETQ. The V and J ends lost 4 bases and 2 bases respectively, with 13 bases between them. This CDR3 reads CASSPSGGAYEQYF. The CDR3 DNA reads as TGCGCCAGCAGCCCTTCAGGAGGGGCCTACGAGCAGTACTTC.

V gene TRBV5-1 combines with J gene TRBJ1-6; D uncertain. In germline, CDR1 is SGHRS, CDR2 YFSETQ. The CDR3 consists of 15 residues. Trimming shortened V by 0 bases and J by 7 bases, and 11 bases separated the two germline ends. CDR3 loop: CASSLVATDNSPLHF. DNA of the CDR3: TGCGCCAGCAGCTTGGTTGCTACAGACAATTCACCCCTCCACTTT.